The clone carrying this T cell receptor beta chain was seen only once. What it binds is not known. Recipients received nonmyeloablative bone marrow transplants from related graft donors, with transient mixed chimerism. This specimen comes from a study of Tregs in tolerant kidney transplant recipients. Study-level findings and limits: Tolerant patients' donor-specific Tregs expanded beyond overall Tregs, suggesting antigen-driven growth.

Trimming stripped 0 bases from V and 2 bases from J, with 16 bases between. CDR3 length: 17 amino acids. Germline V gives CDR1 SGHRS, CDR2 YFSETQ. Some clones are missing from TCRdb's copy, which holds only in-frame ones; the method was immunoSEQ multiplex PCR. The profile covers 100,000 or so clones, with approximately 94% appearing a single time and around 1.6% taken by the ten largest. The TCR comes from a human patient who received a combined kidney and bone marrow transplant. Some T cells may be supplied by the graft donor. The sample was CD4+ T cells from blood (PBMCs), taken 12 months after the transplant. The chain links TRBV5-1 to TRBJ2-3; a possible D gene is TRBD2 (5 bases). CDR3 bases: TGCGCCAGCAGCTTGGAAGGTTGGGCAGACTACACAGATACGCAGTATTTT. This encodes CASSLEGWADYTDTQYF.